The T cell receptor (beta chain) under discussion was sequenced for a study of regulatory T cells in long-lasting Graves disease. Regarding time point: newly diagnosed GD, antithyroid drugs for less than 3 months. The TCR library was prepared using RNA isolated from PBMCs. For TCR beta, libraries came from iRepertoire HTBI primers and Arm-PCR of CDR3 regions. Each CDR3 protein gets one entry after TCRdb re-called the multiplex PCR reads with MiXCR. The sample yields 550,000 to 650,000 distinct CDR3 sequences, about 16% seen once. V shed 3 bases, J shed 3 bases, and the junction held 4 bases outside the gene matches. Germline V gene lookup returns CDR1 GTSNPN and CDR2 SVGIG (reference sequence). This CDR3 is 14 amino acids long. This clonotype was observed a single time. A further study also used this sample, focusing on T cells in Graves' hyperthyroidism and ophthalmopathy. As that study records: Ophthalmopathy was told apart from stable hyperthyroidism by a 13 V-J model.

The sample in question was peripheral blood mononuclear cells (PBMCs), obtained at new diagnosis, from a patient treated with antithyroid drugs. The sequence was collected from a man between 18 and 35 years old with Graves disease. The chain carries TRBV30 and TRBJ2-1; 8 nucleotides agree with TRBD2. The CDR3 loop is CAWSRSGIYNEQFF. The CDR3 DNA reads TGTGCCTGGAGCCGTAGCGGGATCTACAATGAGCAGTTCTTC.